Below, 9 T cell receptor beta chains from the same sample are listed, as sequenced in a study of cytotoxic CD8 clonotypes in ibrutinib-treated CLL. Profiled with immunoSEQ multiplex PCR; TCRdb holds only in-frame clones, not every one. The data contain 90,000 to 100,000 clones, 78% of them singletons. The sequences come from PBMCs, collected after 12 months of ibrutinib treatment. All receptors come from a human donor with chronic lymphocytic leukemia.

The CDR3 DNA reads TGTGCCTGGGGGCGAGGGGCAGGGACCGGGGAGCTGTTTTTT. Translated, it gives CAWGRGAGTGELFF. The chain combines TRBV30 with TRBJ2-2; D may be TRBD1 or TRBD2 (5 bases each). The germline gives CDR1 GTSNPN, CDR2 SVGIG (reference sequence). Trimming removed 5 bases at V and 5 bases at J, with 15 bases between. This CDR3 comprises 14 residues.

The rearrangement uses TRBV5-1 and TRBJ2-5; D is uncertain. The CDR3 contains 15 residues. Germline lookup yields CDR1 SGHRS and CDR2 YFSETQ. Deletions cut 0 bases from V and 1 base from J, with 10 bases between. The CDR3 bases are TGCGCCAGCAGCTTGGACCCGGGTCGCCAAGAGACCCAGTACTTC. It yields the protein CASSLDPGRQETQYF.

The V gene is TRBV11-2, the J gene TRBJ2-3; D not certain. The CDR3 totals 17 residues. The V and J ends lost 0 bases and 4 bases respectively, with 17 bases between them. CDR1 and CDR2 from the germline V gene are SGHAT and FQNNGV. For the CDR3, the DNA is TGTGCCAGCAGCTTAGACCGCCCGAACATAGACGCAGATACGCAGTATTTT. The encoded protein is CASSLDRPNIDADTQYF.

The chain couples TRBV5-6 to TRBJ1-3; TRBD1 might be the D (5 bases). Trimming took 3 bases from V and 4 from J, leaving 14 bases between them. The CDR3 spans 15 residues. The germline CDR1 and CDR2 sequences are SGHDT and YYEEEE. This CDR3 reads CASSSISGTGNTIYF. As DNA, the CDR3 is TGTGCCAGCAGCTCGATCTCAGGGACCGGAAACACCATATATTTT. The full variable domain, completed using reference TRBV5-6 and TRBJ1-3, is DAGVTQSPTHLIKTRGQQVTLRCSPKSGHDTVSWYQQALGQGPQFIFQYYEEEERQRGNFPDRFSGHQFPNYSSELNVNALLLGDSALYLCASSSISGTGNTIYFGEGSWLTVV.

V and J are TRBV5-1 and TRBJ2-1; weak D call: TRBD1 (8 bases). V was pared by 4 bases and J by 4 bases, with 24 bases between. There are 18 residues in the CDR3. Germline V gene data show CDR1 as SGHRS and CDR2 as YFSETQ. The CDR3 region is CASSPSQGAGALYNEQFF. The CDR3, as DNA: TGCGCCAGCAGCCCTTCCCAGGGGGCGGGGGCCCTATACAATGAGCAGTTCTTC.

This sequence joins TRBV30 and TRBJ2-7; TRBD1 might be the D (6 bases). The V end lost 3 bases, the J end lost 6 bases, and 18 bases lay between the germline ends. CDR3 length: 14 amino acids. Germline CDR1 is GTSNPN and CDR2 is SVGIG (reference sequence). The CDR3 region has the DNA TGTGCCTGGAGAAAGGGACACTTCGAGGGCGAGCAGTACTTC. It specifies CAWRKGHFEGEQYF.

This chain's CDR3 is CASSSGRLEDTQYF. CDR3 DNA sequence: TGCGCCAGCAGCTCGGGACGGCTGGAGGATACGCAGTATTTT. The genes are TRBV5-1 and TRBJ2-3, with D tentatively TRBD1 or TRBD2 (5 bases each). Trimming shortened V by 3 bases and J by 6 bases, and 14 bases separated the two germline ends. Germline loops: CDR1 SGHRS, CDR2 YFSETQ. The length of the CDR3 is 14 residues.

This clone has only a few counts. The chain carries TRBV18 and TRBJ1-5; D is perhaps TRBD1 (5 bases). The germline CDR1 and CDR2 sequences are KGHSH and LQKENI. The CDR3 loop spans 13 amino acids. V was clipped by 5 bases and J by 2 bases, with 7 bases between them. DNA of the CDR3: TGTGCCAGCTCAGAAGGGGGCAATCAGCCCCAGCATTTT. It is translated as CASSEGGNQPQHF.

This rearrangement joins TRBV6-4 to TRBJ1-6, with D maybe TRBD1 (6 bases). Germline values: CDR1 MRHNA, CDR2 SNTAGT. V was pared by 6 bases and J by 5 bases, with 14 bases between. The CDR3 is 15 residues long. CDR3 nucleotides: TGTGCCAGCAGCGAACAGGGATCGAATAATTCACCCCTCCACTTT. This sequence encodes CASSEQGSNNSPLHF.